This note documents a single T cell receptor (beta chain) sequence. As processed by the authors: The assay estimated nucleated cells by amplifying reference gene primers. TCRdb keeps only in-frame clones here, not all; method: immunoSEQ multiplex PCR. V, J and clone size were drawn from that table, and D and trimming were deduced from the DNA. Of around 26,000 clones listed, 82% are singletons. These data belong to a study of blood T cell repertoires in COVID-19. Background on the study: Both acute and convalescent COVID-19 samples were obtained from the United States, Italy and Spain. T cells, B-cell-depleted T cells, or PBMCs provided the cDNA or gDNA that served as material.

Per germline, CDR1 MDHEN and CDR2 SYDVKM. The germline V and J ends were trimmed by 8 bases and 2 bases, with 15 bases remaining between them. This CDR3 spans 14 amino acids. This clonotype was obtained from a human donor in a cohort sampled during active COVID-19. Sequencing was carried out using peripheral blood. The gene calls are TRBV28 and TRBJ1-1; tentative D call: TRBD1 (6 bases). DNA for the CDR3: TGTGCCAGCCGGGTGGGGGGGCACAACACTGAAGCTTTCTTT. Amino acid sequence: CASRVGGHNTEAFF.